This T cell receptor (beta chain) emerged from a study of T cells in Graves' hyperthyroidism and ophthalmopathy. RNA transcripts were the template for amplifying TCR beta CDR3 regions. The study used the HTBI primer set for a first-round RT-PCR of the TCR CDR3. TCRdb itself ran the multiplex PCR reads through MiXCR, one entry per CDR3 protein. The top ten clones hold roughly a sixth of a sample with approximately 720,000 distinct CDR3 sequences, over 15% of them seen once. CDR3 size: 15 residues. Germline V CDR1 and CDR2: LNHDA, SQIVND (reference sequence). J lost 4 bases, V lost 6 bases, and 11 bases had no gene match. This clonotype turned up a few times.

Sequenced: blood. V is TRBV19 and J is TRBJ2-5; 7 bases fit TRBD1. This TCR came from a woman aged 50 to 60 with Graves' hyperthyroidism that later progressed to Graves' ophthalmopathy. CDR3 loop: CASSRQGEPRETQYF. CDR3 bases: TGTGCCAGTAGCCGACAGGGTGAGCCCCGAGAGACCCAGTACTTC.